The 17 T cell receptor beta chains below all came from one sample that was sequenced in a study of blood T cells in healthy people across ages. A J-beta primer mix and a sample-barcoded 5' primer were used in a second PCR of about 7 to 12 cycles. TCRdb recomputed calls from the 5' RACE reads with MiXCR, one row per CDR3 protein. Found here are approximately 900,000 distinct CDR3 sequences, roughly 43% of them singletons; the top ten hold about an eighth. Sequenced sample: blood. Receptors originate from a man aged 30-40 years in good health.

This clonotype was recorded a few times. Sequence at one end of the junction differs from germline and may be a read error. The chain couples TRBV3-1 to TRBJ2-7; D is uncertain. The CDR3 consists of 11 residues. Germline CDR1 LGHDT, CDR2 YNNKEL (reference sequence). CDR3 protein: CASSRSYERYF. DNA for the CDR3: TGTGCCAGCAGCCGGTCCTACGAGCGGTACTTC.

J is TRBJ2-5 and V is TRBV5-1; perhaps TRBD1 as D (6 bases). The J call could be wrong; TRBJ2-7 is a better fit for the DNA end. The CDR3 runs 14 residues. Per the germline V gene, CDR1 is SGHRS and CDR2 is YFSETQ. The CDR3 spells CASSSPGEGYEQYF. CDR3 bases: TGCGCCAGCAGCTCCCCAGGGGAAGGGTACGAGCAGTACTTC.

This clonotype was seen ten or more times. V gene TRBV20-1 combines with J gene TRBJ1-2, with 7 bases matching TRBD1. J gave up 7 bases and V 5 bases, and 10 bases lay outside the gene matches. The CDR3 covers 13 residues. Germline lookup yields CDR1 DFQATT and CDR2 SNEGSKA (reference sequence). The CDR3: CSAQRTGSSGYTF. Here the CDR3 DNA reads TGCAGTGCTCAACGGACAGGATCTTCTGGCTACACCTTC.

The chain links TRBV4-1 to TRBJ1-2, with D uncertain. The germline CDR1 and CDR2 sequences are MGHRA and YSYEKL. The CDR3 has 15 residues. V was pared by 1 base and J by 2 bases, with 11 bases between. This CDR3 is CASSQVAGVNYGYTF. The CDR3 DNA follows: TGCGCCAGCAGCCAAGTGGCAGGAGTGAACTATGGCTACACCTTC.

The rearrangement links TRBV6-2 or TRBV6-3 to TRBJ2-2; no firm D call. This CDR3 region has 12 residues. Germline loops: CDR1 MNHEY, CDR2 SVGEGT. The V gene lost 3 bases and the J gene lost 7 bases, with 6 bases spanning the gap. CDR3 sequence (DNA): TGTGCCAGCAGTTATGTAATCGGGGAGCTGTTTTTT. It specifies CASSYVIGELFF.

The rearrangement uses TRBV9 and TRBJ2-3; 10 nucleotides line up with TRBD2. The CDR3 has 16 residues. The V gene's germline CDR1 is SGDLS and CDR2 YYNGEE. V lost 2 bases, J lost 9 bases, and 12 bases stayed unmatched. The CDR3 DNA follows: TGTGCCAGCAGCGTTCTAGCGGGGGCCGGGACGGACACGCAGTATTTT. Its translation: CASSVLAGAGTDTQYF.

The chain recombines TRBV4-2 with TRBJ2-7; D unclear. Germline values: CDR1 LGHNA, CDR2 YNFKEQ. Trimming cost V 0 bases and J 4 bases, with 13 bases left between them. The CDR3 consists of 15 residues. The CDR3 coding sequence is TGTGCCAGCAGCCAAGATGGGCAGAGGTGGTACGAGCAGTACTTC. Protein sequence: CASSQDGQRWYEQYF.

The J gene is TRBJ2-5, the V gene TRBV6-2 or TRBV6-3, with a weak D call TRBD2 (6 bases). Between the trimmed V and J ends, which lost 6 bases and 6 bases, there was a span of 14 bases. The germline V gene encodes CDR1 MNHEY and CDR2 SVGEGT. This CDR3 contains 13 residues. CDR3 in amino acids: CASREFGTQTQYF. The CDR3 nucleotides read TGTGCCAGCAGGGAATTCGGGACTCAGACCCAGTACTTC.

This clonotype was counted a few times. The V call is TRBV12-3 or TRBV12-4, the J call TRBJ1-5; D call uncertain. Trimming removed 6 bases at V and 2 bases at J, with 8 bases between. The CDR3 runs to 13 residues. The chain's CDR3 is CASSKLRNQPQHF. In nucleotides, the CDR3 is TGTGCCAGCAGCAAGTTACGCAATCAGCCCCAGCATTTT.

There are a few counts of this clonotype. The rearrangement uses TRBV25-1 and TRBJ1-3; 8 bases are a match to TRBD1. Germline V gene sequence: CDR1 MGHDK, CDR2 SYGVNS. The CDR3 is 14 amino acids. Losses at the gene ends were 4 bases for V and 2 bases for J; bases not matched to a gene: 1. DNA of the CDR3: TGTGCCAGCAGTGGGACAGGGACTGGAAACACCATATATTTT. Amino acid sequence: CASSGTGTGNTIYF.

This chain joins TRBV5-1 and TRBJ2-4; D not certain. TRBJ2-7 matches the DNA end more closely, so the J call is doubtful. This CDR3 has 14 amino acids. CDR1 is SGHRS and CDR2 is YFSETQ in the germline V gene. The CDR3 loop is CASSLEVRVYEQYF. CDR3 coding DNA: TGCGCCAGCAGCTTGGAGGTCAGAGTATACGAGCAGTACTTC.

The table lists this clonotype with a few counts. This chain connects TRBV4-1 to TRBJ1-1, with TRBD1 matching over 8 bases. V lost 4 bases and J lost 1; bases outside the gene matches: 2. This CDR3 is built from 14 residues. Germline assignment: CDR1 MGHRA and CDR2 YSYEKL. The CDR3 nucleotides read TGCGCCAGCAGCCGAGGGACAGGGAACACTGAAGCTTTCTTT. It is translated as CASSRGTGNTEAFF.

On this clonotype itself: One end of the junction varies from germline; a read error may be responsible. CDR3 residues: CASSLAARNEQFF. DNA of the CDR3: TGTGCCAGCAGCCTAGCCGCTCGGAATGAGCAGTTCTTC. This rearrangement joins TRBV7-9 to TRBJ2-1; maybe TRBD2 (5 bases). The CDR3 is 13 amino acids. Germline-derived CDR1 and CDR2 are SEHNR and FQNEAQ (reference sequence).

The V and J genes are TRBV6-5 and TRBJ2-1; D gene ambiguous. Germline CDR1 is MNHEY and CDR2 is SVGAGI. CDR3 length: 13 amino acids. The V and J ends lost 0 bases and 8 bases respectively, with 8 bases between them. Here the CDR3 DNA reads TGTGCCAGCAGTTACTCTAGCCGGTATGAGCAGTTCTTC. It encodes CASSYSSRYEQFF.

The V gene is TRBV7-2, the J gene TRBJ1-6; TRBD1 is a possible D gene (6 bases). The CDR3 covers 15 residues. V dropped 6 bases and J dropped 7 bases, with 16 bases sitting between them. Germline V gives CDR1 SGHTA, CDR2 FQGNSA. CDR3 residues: CASREQGVRNSPLHF. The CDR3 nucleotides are TGTGCCAGCAGAGAACAGGGCGTGCGAAATTCACCCCTCCACTTT.

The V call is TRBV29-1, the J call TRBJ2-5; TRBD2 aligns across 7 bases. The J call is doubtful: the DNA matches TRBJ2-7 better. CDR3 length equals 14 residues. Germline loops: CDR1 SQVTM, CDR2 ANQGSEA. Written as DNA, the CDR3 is TGCAGCGCTGGTGACGGGGGGTCCGGTTGCGAGCAGTACTTC. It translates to CSAGDGGSGCEQYF.

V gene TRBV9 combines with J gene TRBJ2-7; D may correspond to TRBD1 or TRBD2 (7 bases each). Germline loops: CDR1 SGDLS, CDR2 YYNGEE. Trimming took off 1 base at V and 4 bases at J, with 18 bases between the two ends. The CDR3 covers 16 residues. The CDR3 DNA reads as TGTGCCAGCAGCGTATCGGGGGGAGGGGGCCAATACGAGCAGTACTTC. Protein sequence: CASSVSGGGGQYEQYF.